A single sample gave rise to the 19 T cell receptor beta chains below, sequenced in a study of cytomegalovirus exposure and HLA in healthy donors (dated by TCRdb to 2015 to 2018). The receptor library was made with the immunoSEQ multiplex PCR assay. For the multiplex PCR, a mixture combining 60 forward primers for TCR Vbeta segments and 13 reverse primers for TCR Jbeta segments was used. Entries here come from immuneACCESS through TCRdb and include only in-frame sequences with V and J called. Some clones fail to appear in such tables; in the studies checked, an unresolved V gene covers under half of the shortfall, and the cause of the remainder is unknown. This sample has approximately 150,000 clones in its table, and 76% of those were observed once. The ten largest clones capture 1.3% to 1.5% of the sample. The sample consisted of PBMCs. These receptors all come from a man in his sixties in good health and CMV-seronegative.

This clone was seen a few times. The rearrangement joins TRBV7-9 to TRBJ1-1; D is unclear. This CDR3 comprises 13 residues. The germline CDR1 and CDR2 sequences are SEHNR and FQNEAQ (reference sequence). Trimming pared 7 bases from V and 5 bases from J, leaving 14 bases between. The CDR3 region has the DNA TGTGCCAGCACCGCCGTAGCTCAGACTGAAGCTTTCTTT. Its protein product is CASTAVAQTEAFF.

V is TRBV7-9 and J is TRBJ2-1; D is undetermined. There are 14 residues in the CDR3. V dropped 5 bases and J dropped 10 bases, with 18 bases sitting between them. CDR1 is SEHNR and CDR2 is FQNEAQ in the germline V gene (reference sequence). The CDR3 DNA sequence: TGTGCCAGCAGCCGAGACCTAGGTACACTCGAGCAGTTCTTC. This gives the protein CASSRDLGTLEQFF.

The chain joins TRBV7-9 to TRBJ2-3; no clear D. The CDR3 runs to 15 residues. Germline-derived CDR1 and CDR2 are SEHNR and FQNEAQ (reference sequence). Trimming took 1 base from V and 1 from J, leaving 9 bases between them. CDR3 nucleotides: TGTGCCAGCAGCTTAGACCTATTCCGCACAGATACGCAGTATTTT. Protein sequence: CASSLDLFRTDTQYF. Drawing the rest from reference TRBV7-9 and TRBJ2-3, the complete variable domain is DTGVSQNPRHKITKRGQNVTFRCDPISEHNRLYWYRQTLGQGPEFLTYFQNEAQLEKSRLLSDRFSAERPKGSFSTLEIQRTEQGDSAMYLCASSLDLFRTDTQYFGPGTRLTVL.

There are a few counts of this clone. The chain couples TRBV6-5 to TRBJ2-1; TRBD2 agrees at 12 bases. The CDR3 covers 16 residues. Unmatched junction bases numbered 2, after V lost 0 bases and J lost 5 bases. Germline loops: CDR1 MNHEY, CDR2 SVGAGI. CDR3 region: CASSYSLAGGNNEQFF. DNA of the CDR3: TGTGCCAGCAGTTACTCTCTAGCGGGGGGGAACAATGAGCAGTTCTTC.

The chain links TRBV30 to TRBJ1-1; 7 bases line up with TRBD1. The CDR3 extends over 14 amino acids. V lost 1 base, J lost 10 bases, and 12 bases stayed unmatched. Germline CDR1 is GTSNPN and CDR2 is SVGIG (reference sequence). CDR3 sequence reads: CAWSANRGGWAAFF. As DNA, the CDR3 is TGTGCCTGGAGTGCTAACAGGGGCGGTTGGGCAGCTTTCTTT.

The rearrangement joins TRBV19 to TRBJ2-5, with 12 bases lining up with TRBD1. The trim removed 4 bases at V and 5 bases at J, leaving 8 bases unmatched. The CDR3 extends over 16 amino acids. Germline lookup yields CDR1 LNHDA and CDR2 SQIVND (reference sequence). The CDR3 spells CASSKTGTGGRETQYF. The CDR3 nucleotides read TGTGCCAGTAGTAAAACCGGGACAGGGGGCAGGGAGACCCAGTACTTC.

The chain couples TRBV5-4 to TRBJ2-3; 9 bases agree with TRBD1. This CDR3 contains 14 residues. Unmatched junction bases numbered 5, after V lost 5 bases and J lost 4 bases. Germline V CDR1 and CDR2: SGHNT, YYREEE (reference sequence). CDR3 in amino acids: CASRSDRGADTQYF. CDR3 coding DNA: TGTGCCAGCAGGAGCGACAGGGGGGCAGATACGCAGTATTTT.

The chain's CDR3 is CASSARDESSYEQYF. CDR3 DNA sequence: TGTGCCAGCAGCGCGCGGGACGAGAGCTCCTACGAGCAGTACTTC. This chain joins TRBV5-4 and TRBJ2-7, with a possible D match to TRBD2 (6 bases). The CDR3 is 15 residues long. Germline V gene data show CDR1 as SGHNT and CDR2 as YYREEE (reference sequence). Trimming left V 4 bases short and J 0 bases short, with 14 bases between. Full variable domain (remainder filled in from reference TRBV5-4 and TRBJ2-7): ETGVTQSPTHLIKTRGQQVTLRCSSQSGHNTVSWYQQALGQGPQFIFQYYREEENGRGNFPPRFSGLQFPNYSSELNVNALELDDSALYLCASSARDESSYEQYFGPGTRLTVT.

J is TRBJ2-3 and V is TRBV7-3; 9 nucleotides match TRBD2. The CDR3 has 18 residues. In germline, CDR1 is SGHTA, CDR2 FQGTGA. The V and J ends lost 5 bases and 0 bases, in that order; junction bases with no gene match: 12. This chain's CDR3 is CASSPQPIAGVSTDTQYF. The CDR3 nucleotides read TGTGCCAGCAGCCCCCAACCCATAGCGGGGGTTAGCACAGATACGCAGTATTTT.

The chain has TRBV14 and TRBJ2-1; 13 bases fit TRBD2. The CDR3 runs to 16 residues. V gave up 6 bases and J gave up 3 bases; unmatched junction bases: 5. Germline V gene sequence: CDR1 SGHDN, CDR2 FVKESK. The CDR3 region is CASSLWTSGGYNEQFF. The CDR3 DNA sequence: TGTGCCAGCAGTCTCTGGACTAGCGGGGGCTACAATGAGCAGTTCTTC.

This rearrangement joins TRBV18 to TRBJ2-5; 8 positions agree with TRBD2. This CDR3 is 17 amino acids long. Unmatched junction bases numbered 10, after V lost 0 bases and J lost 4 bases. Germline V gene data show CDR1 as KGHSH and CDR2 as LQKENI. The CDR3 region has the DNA TGTGCCAGCTCACCACCTGCGGGGGGCCCACAGCGAGAGACCCAGTACTTC. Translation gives CASSPPAGGPQRETQYF.

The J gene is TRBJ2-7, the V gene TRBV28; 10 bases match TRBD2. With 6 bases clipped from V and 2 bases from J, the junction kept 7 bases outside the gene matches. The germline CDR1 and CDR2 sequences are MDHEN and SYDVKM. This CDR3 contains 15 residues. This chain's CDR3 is CASRPALAGAYEQYF. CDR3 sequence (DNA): TGTGCCAGCAGACCCGCCCTAGCGGGAGCCTACGAGCAGTACTTC.

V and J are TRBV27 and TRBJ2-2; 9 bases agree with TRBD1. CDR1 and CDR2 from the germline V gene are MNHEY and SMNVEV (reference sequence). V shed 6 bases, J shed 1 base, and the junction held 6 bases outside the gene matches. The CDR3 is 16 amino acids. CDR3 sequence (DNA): TGTGCCAGCAGCCTTTGGGGACAGGGGAACACCGGGGAGCTGTTTTTT. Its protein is CASSLWGQGNTGELFF.

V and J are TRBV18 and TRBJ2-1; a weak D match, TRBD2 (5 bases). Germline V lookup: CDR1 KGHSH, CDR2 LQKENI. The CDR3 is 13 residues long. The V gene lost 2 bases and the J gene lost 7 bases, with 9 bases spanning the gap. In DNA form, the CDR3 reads TGTGCCAGCTCACCAGGAGGTAGTAATGAGCAGTTCTTC. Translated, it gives CASSPGGSNEQFF.

CDR3 in DNA: TGTGCCAGCAGCTCCATACGGACTAGCGGGGCCTACGAGCAGTACTTC. This sequence encodes CASSSIRTSGAYEQYF. This chain uses TRBV7-9 with TRBJ2-7, with TRBD2 matching over 12 bases. Per germline, CDR1 SEHNR and CDR2 FQNEAQ (reference sequence). The CDR3 spans 16 residues. Germline trimming cut 4 bases from V and 2 bases from J; bases unmatched to any gene: 6.

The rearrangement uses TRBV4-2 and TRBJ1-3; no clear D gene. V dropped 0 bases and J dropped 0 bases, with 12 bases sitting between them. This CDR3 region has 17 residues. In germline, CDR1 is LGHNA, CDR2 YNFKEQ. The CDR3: CASSQDRGEPSGNTIYF. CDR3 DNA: TGTGCCAGCAGCCAAGATCGGGGAGAACCCTCTGGAAACACCATATATTTT.

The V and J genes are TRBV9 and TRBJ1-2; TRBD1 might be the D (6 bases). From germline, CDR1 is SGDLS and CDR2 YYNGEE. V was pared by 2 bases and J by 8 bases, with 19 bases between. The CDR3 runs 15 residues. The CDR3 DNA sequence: TGTGCCAGCAGCGTCTTCGCACAGGGAGAAAGCGGCTACACCTTC. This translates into CASSVFAQGESGYTF.

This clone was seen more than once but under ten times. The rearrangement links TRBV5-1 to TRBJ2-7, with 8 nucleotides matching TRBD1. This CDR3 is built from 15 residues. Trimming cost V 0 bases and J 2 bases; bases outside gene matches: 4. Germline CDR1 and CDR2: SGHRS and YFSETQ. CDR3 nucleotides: TGCGCCAGCAGCTTGGAGGCAGGGGGCACCTACGAGCAGTACTTC. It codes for CASSLEAGGTYEQYF.

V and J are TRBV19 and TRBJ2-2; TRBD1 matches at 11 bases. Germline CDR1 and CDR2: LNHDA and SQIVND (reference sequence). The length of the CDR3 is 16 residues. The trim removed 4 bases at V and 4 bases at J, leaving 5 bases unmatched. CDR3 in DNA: TGTGCCAGTAGTACTGGACAGGGGGCCGGCACCGGGGAGCTGTTTTTT. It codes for CASSTGQGAGTGELFF.